This T cell receptor beta chain was captured by sequencing in a study of tumor-infiltrating lymphocytes in oesophageal squamous cell carcinoma. One entry per CDR3 protein results from TCRdb running MiXCR on the PCR reads. The sample comprises 9,000 to 13,000 distinct CDR3 sequences, around 53% of which are singletons, and roughly 37% rests with the top ten. The CDR3 contains 13 residues. CDR1 is KGHDR and CDR2 is SFDVKD in the germline V gene. The V end was cut by 6 bases, the J end by 1 base, with 7 bases between. This clonotype has just a few counts. This TCR was sampled from a male donor with esophageal squamous cell carcinoma. The sequenced material came from esophageal tumor tissue. The V gene is TRBV24-1, the J gene TRBJ2-3; D unclear. As DNA, the CDR3 is TGTGCCACCAGTTTAAGCGGCACAGATACGCAGTATTTT. Translation gives CATSLSGTDTQYF.